These 29 T cell receptor beta chains originate from one sample sequenced in a study of T-cell reconstitution after alpha-beta-depleted transplantation in children. Unique molecular identifiers were incorporated when the TCRbeta library was constructed. TCRdb independently ran MiXCR on the PCR reads; one entry per CDR3 protein. Here the sample spans almost 250,000 distinct CDR3 sequences, about 25% being singletons. The sequences come from PBMCs, collected before TCRalphabeta/CD19-depleted stem cell transplant. The origin of the receptors is a girl aged 2 to 10 with Fanconi anemia, due to receive a stem cell transplant.

This clonotype was counted only a few times. The chain links TRBV29-1 to TRBJ2-4; TRBD1 matches 7 bases. The V gene end was trimmed by 0 bases and the J gene end by 1 base; junction bases not matched to a gene: 6. This CDR3 has 16 residues. The germline V gene encodes CDR1 SQVTM and CDR2 ANQGSEA. CDR3 sequence (DNA): TGCAGCGTTGAAGATTTTCGACAGGGCGCCAAAAACATTCAGTACTTC. Protein: CSVEDFRQGAKNIQYF.

This clonotype has only a few counts. Because the CDR3's place on the DNA is in doubt, the DNA is left out and the CDR3 is given as listed by TCRdb. V is TRBV6-1 and J is TRBJ2-1. The CDR3 adds up to 14 amino acids, both ends counted. Germline V gives CDR1 MNHNS, CDR2 SASEGT. The CDR3 here is CASSSSSGSNEQFF.

This clonotype appeared a few times. This rearrangement joins TRBV6-1 to TRBJ2-3, with D uncertain. Per the germline V gene, CDR1 is MNHNS and CDR2 is SASEGT. V was clipped by 2 bases and J by 15 bases, with 12 bases between them. The CDR3 runs to 11 residues. Written as DNA, the CDR3 is TGTGCCAGCAGTGAAATCCCACATAGTTATTTT. This sequence encodes CASSEIPHSYF.

The chain links TRBV29-1 to TRBJ2-5; D is ambiguous. CDR3 length: 13 amino acids. The germline CDR1 and CDR2 sequences are SQVTM and ANQGSEA. V was cut by 2 bases and J by 5 bases, with 12 bases left in between. CDR3 sequence: CSVEFTAQETQYF. The DNA for the CDR3 is TGCAGCGTTGAATTTACAGCCCAGGAGACCCAGTACTTC.

This clonotype was counted only a few times. This chain links TRBV20-1 with TRBJ2-1; 13 bases map to TRBD2. Germline CDR1 is DFQATT and CDR2 is SNEGSKA (reference sequence). The CDR3 consists of 19 residues. V was clipped by 2 bases and J by 0 bases; unmatched bases: 10. The CDR3 sequence: CSARKRGLAGRGSYNEQFF. DNA for the CDR3: TGCAGTGCTAGAAAAAGGGGACTAGCGGGACGAGGCTCCTACAATGAGCAGTTCTTC.

This chain connects TRBV12-3 or TRBV12-4 to TRBJ2-6; no clear D. The CDR3 runs to 15 residues. The V gene lost 3 bases and the J gene lost 3 bases, with 9 bases spanning the gap. The CDR3: CASSFRLVGANVLTF. Here the CDR3 DNA reads TGTGCCAGCAGTTTTCGGCTGGTTGGGGCCAACGTCCTGACTTTC.

This clonotype was seen a few times. A junction end diverges from the germline sequence, so it may reflect a read error. The gene calls are TRBV29-1 and TRBJ2-7; 7 bases map to TRBD1. This CDR3 is built from 14 residues. From germline, CDR1 is SQVTM and CDR2 ANQGSEA. The CDR3 region has the DNA TGCAGCGTTGAAGATCGAGGGGGCTCCAACGAGCAGTACTTC. Translated: CSVEDRGGSNEQYF.

The chain employs TRBV19 and TRBJ2-1, with 8 bases fitting TRBD2. Germline CDR1 LNHDA, CDR2 SQIVND (reference sequence). After removal of 5 bases from V and 6 bases from J, the junction contained 9 bases not matched to a gene. This CDR3 contains 15 residues. The CDR3 protein is CASSPIAGMSNEQFF. The CDR3 region has the DNA TGTGCCAGTAGTCCGATAGCGGGAATGAGCAATGAGCAGTTCTTC.

This clonotype turned up a few times. The rearrangement joins TRBV12-3 or TRBV12-4 to TRBJ2-6; unclear D gene. Trimming shortened V by 3 bases and J by 2 bases, and 5 bases separated the two germline ends. This CDR3 is built from 14 residues. In nucleotides, the CDR3 is TGTGCCAGCAGTTTTAGGGCTGGGGCCAACGTCCTGACTTTC. Translation: CASSFRAGANVLTF.

This clonotype was detected a few times. V is TRBV5-1 and J is TRBJ2-1; no reliable D call. The CDR3 is 12 residues long. V gave up 4 bases and J gave up 7 bases, with 9 bases separating them. CDR1 and CDR2 from the germline V gene are SGHRS and YFSETQ. CDR3 DNA sequence: TGCGCCAGCAGCCGTCTGGGAAATGAGCAGTTCTTC. This gives the protein CASSRLGNEQFF.

Ten or more counts support this clonotype. This chain uses TRBV28 with TRBJ2-7; the match to TRBD2 covers 13 bases. With 5 bases clipped from V and 5 bases from J, the junction kept 6 bases outside the gene matches. CDR1 and CDR2 (germline): MDHEN, SYDVKM. This CDR3 is 15 amino acids long. The chain's CDR3 is CASSPRLAGGHEQYF. The CDR3 DNA follows: TGTGCCAGCAGTCCCCGACTAGCGGGAGGCCACGAGCAGTACTTC.

The rearrangement uses TRBV20-1 and TRBJ2-7; 11 bases line up with TRBD2. V trimming: 0 bases; J trimming: 0 bases; junction bases outside the gene matches: 16. Germline V gene lookup returns CDR1 DFQATT and CDR2 SNEGSKA (reference sequence). This CDR3 has 20 amino acids. This chain's CDR3 is CSARDLVAGGPKYLSYEQYF. CDR3 nucleotide sequence: TGCAGTGCTAGAGATCTGGTAGCGGGAGGGCCTAAGTACCTCTCCTACGAGCAGTACTTC.

This chain uses TRBV29-1 with TRBJ2-7; no firm D call. The CDR3 extends over 9 amino acids. V was trimmed by 7 bases and J by 2 bases, leaving 3 bases between them. From germline, CDR1 is SQVTM and CDR2 ANQGSEA. CDR3 amino acids: CSGTYEQYF. CDR3 sequence (DNA): TGCAGCGGGACCTACGAGCAGTACTTC.

This clonotype was recorded many times. The chain links TRBV20-1 to TRBJ2-1, with 7 bases fitting TRBD2. The germline gives CDR1 DFQATT, CDR2 SNEGSKA (reference sequence). The V segment lost 3 bases and the J segment 9 bases; nucleotides outside the gene matches: 17. There are 16 residues in the CDR3. CDR3 protein: CSASKRQLVGGSEQFF. CDR3 DNA: TGCAGTGCTAGCAAACGCCAGCTAGTGGGGGGGAGTGAGCAGTTCTTC.

V gene TRBV20-1 combines with J gene TRBJ1-1, with D possibly TRBD1 on 6 matching bases. Germline loops: CDR1 DFQATT, CDR2 SNEGSKA (reference sequence). V was cut by 6 bases and J by 9 bases, with 11 bases left in between. This CDR3 has 10 amino acids. In DNA form, the CDR3 reads TGCAGTGCAAGACAGGCTAAAGCTTTCTTT. Its protein is CSARQAKAFF.

The rearrangement links TRBV7-2 to TRBJ2-7; 8 bases match TRBD2. The germline gives CDR1 SGHTA, CDR2 FQGNSA. The CDR3 sequence is 15 residues long. Trimming took 3 bases from V and 0 from J; bases not matched to a gene: 4. The CDR3, as DNA: TGTGCCAGCAGCTTCCCTCGGGGGGGCTCCTACGAGCAGTACTTC. This sequence encodes CASSFPRGGSYEQYF.

The rearrangement uses TRBV6-5 and TRBJ2-1, with TRBD1 matching over 7 bases. V lost 4 bases and J lost 1; bases outside the gene matches: 4. This CDR3 has 15 residues. Germline V lookup: CDR1 MNHEY, CDR2 SVGAGI. The CDR3 DNA reads TGTGCCAGCAGTTTCCGGACAGGATCCTACAATGAGCAGTTCTTC. Amino acid sequence: CASSFRTGSYNEQFF.

The chain uses TRBV7-2 and TRBJ2-7; TRBD2 is a possible D gene (5 bases). CDR1 is SGHTA and CDR2 is FQGNSA in the germline V gene. V lost 1 base and J 4 bases, leaving 11 bases between the germline ends. The CDR3 covers 14 residues. The CDR3 loop reads CASSLVAAGYEQYF. CDR3 DNA: TGTGCCAGCAGCTTAGTCGCCGCGGGTTACGAGCAGTACTTC.

Comments on this clonotype: This may be a read error, as it is one base from a much larger clone. The chain uses TRBV29-1 and TRBJ2-1; D is ambiguous. The CDR3 contains 15 residues. Germline CDR1 SQVTM, CDR2 ANQGSEA. CDR3 DNA sequence: TGCAGCGTTAAGTCGTCTCCATCCTCCTACTATGAGCAGTTCTTC. It translates to CSVKSSPSSYYEQFF.

The CDR3 is CAISETSTVGTDTQYF. CDR3 in DNA: TGTGCCATCAGTGAGACATCCACCGTCGGCACAGATACGCAGTATTTT. This chain joins TRBV10-3 and TRBJ2-3; no clear D gene. Germline V gene data show CDR1 as ENHRY and CDR2 as SYGVKD. This CDR3 has 16 residues. Trimming took 2 bases from V and 1 from J, leaving 13 bases between them.

This clonotype has a handful of counts. The chain carries TRBV5-6 and TRBJ1-1, with D uncertain. The V end was cut by 4 bases, the J end by 1 base, with 11 bases between. The CDR3 is 14 residues long. Germline assignment: CDR1 SGHDT and CDR2 YYEEEE. The CDR3 protein is CASSTTRQNTEAFF. The CDR3 nucleotides are TGTGCCAGCAGCACTACACGACAGAACACTGAAGCTTTCTTT.

This rearrangement joins TRBV27 to TRBJ2-7; a possible D gene is TRBD2 (5 bases). Germline V gene lookup returns CDR1 MNHEY and CDR2 SMNVEV (reference sequence). Trimming shortened V by 5 bases and J by 2 bases, and 10 bases separated the two germline ends. The CDR3 spans 13 residues. CDR3 amino acids: CASSPTTAYEQYF. The CDR3 DNA follows: TGTGCCAGCAGTCCGACTACGGCCTACGAGCAGTACTTC.

This chain links TRBV29-1 with TRBJ2-2; 8 bases align to TRBD1. Unmatched junction bases numbered 9, after V lost 6 bases and J lost 9 bases. Germline V gene lookup returns CDR1 SQVTM and CDR2 ANQGSEA. The CDR3 covers 13 residues. This CDR3 reads CSVGTGSAWELFF. Written as DNA, the CDR3 is TGCAGCGTGGGGACAGGTTCCGCATGGGAGCTGTTTTTT.

This clonotype was observed a few times. The V call is TRBV7-9, the J call TRBJ2-5; 9 bases line up with TRBD1. After removal of 5 bases from V and 4 bases from J, the junction contained 5 bases not matched to a gene. The CDR3 runs to 14 residues. Germline CDR1 SEHNR, CDR2 FQNEAQ (reference sequence). The CDR3: CASSIQGARETQYF. The CDR3 region has the DNA TGTGCCAGCAGCATACAGGGGGCGCGAGAGACCCAGTACTTC.

This clonotype was picked up many times. The chain carries TRBV7-2 and TRBJ2-3; D possibly corresponds to TRBD2 (7 bases). CDR3 length equals 22 residues. Germline V gene data show CDR1 as SGHTA and CDR2 as FQGNSA. Trimming took off 1 base at V and 9 bases at J, with 38 bases between the two ends. The CDR3 region is CASSLGSHRRGARPASKPTQYF. The CDR3 DNA follows: TGTGCCAGCAGCTTAGGCAGCCATCGTCGGGGGGCCCGGCCAGCTTCAAAGCCAACGCAGTATTTT.

This clonotype occurred a few times. V and J are TRBV5-1 and TRBJ1-2; D unresolved. CDR1 and CDR2 from the germline V gene are SGHRS and YFSETQ. V lost 1 base and J 8 bases, leaving 12 bases between the germline ends. CDR3 length: 13 residues. CDR3 loop: CASSLLAGNGYTF. The CDR3 DNA reads TGCGCCAGCAGCTTGTTGGCAGGAAACGGCTACACCTTC.

The V call is TRBV7-9, the J call TRBJ2-1; possible D gene TRBD2, 5 bases. The V and J ends lost 7 bases and 3 bases respectively, with 16 bases between them. The CDR3 covers 15 residues. CDR1 and CDR2 (germline): SEHNR, FQNEAQ (reference sequence). The CDR3 region is CASKVGDMYYNEQFF. In DNA form, the CDR3 reads TGTGCCAGCAAGGTCGGGGATATGTACTACAATGAGCAGTTCTTC.

This clonotype appeared many times. V and J are TRBV29-1 and TRBJ1-4, with D unresolved. This CDR3 region has 14 residues. Germline V gene data show CDR1 as SQVTM and CDR2 as ANQGSEA. Trimming removed 5 bases from V and 7 bases from J, with 17 bases in between. CDR3 residues: CSVLGRDGGEKLFF. The CDR3 region has the DNA TGCAGCGTTCTTGGGAGGGATGGAGGTGAAAAACTGTTTTTT.

The chain's CDR3 is CSASGGYYNEQFF. CDR3 nucleotide sequence: TGCAGTGCTAGTGGCGGGTACTACAATGAGCAGTTCTTC. The rearrangement links TRBV20-1 to TRBJ2-1; TRBD2 might be the D (5 bases). The CDR3 consists of 13 residues. The germline V gene encodes CDR1 DFQATT and CDR2 SNEGSKA (reference sequence). The ends were cut back, 3 bases at V and 3 bases at J, with 9 bases in the middle.